This T cell receptor (beta chain) was recorded in a study of blood T cell repertoires in COVID-19. Per the germline V gene, CDR1 is SNHLY and CDR2 is FYNNEI. The CDR3 contains 14 residues. Trimming cost V 6 bases and J 3 bases, with 11 bases left between them. Libraries were prepared by immunoSEQ multiplex PCR; TCRdb keeps only in-frame clonotypes and omits some of them. The sample carries about 240,000 clones, about four fifths recorded once. The V gene is TRBV2, the J gene TRBJ2-2; D is uncertain. Sequences were obtained from peripheral blood. The sequence came from a woman between 18 and 29 years old with acute or convalescent COVID-19. CDR3 protein: CASSAPTYTGELFF. The CDR3 bases are TGTGCCAGCAGCGCCCCTACCTACACCGGGGAGCTGTTTTTT. Full variable domain (missing parts from reference TRBV2 and TRBJ2-2): EPEVTQTPSHQVTQMGQEVILRCVPISNHLYFYWYRQILGQKVEFLVSFYNNEISEKSEIFDDQFSVERPDGSNFTLKIRSTKLEDSAMYFCASSAPTYTGELFFGEGSRLTVL.